The present T cell receptor (beta chain) was sequenced within a study of shared clonotypes between healthy human individuals. Overall study context: CD8 memory received one plate per donor, CD8 naive two, CD4 memory three and CD4 naive three.

Study-wide results and caveats: Generally, estimated richness proved larger in naive subsets than it did in memory subsets. Clonotypes not shared had lower generation probabilities than those common to all four donors.

This clone showed up just once. Antigen: not known. Germline V gives CDR1 SNHLY, CDR2 FYNNEI. CDR3 length equals 13 residues. Trimming cost V 1 base and J 6 bases, with 7 bases left between them. Researchers ran the assay at a deep level. Some clones are missing from TCRdb's copy, which holds only in-frame ones; the method was immunoSEQ multiplex PCR. Counted here are some 1 million clones, 65% to 80% occurring once; the ten biggest clones make up roughly 1.4%. The specimen sequenced was memory CD4+ T cells sorted from blood. Subset denoted: CD45RA-negative fraction. The receptor was isolated from a man aged 18 to 30 in good health. The chain uses TRBV2 and TRBJ1-5; tentatively, D is TRBD1 (6 bases). In DNA, the CDR3 is TGTGCCAGCAGTGAAGGGGGGGCTCAGCCCCAGCATTTT. Amino acid sequence: CASSEGGAQPQHF.